The 20 T cell receptor beta chains below were found in one sample sequenced in a study of blood T cell repertoires in COVID-19. Assay used: immunoSEQ multiplex PCR; TCRdb lists only in-frame clones, some missing. This repertoire shows approximately 79,000 clones, around 89% found once; its top ten account for around 0.6%. Input material: peripheral blood. These receptors were collected from a man aged 55 to 70 with acute or convalescent COVID-19.

In nucleotides, the CDR3 is TGTGCCAGCAGTTACGGGGACAGGGAAGAGATGAACACTGAAGCTTTCTTT. It translates to CASSYGDREEMNTEAFF. V usage is TRBV6-7 and J usage is TRBJ1-1; the match to TRBD1 covers 9 bases. TRBV6-7 is designated an ORF whose function remains uncertain. V shed 2 bases and J 0 bases; nucleotides not matched to a gene: 7. The CDR3 is made up of 17 amino acids.

This chain links TRBV29-1 with TRBJ2-1; 9 bases fit TRBD2. Germline lookup yields CDR1 SQVTM and CDR2 ANQGSEA. Losses at the gene ends were 8 bases for V and 5 bases for J; bases not matched to a gene: 7. There are 13 residues in the CDR3. This CDR3 reads CSTRLAGNNEQFF. In DNA form, the CDR3 reads TGCAGCACGCGCCTAGCGGGAAACAATGAGCAGTTCTTC.

The gene calls are TRBV19 and TRBJ2-7; D is perhaps TRBD2 (5 bases). V dropped 6 bases and J dropped 7 bases, with 22 bases sitting between them. CDR1 is LNHDA, CDR2 SQIVND, per germline (reference sequence). The CDR3 extends over 15 amino acids. Here the CDR3 DNA reads TGTGCCAGTAGGGGCAAGGACTCCCAGATGAGAGAGCAGTACTTC. This codes for CASRGKDSQMREQYF.

This clone was counted a few times. This chain joins TRBV7-3 and TRBJ2-2, with 7 positions matching TRBD2. After removal of 4 bases from V and 6 bases from J, the junction contained 5 bases not matched to a gene. Germline V gene sequence: CDR1 SGHTA, CDR2 FQGTGA. This CDR3 comprises 14 residues. DNA of the CDR3: TGTGCCAGCAGCTCGCAGCGGGACTCCGGGGAGCTGTTTTTT. This gives the protein CASSSQRDSGELFF.

This rearrangement joins TRBV29-1 to TRBJ2-7; D possibly corresponds to TRBD1 (5 bases). The CDR3 spans 11 residues. Trimming shortened V by 5 bases and J by 5 bases, and 10 bases separated the two germline ends. CDR1 SQVTM and CDR2 ANQGSEA come from the germline V gene. Here the CDR3 reads CSVTRGHEQYF. Here the CDR3 DNA reads TGCAGCGTTACAAGGGGCCACGAGCAGTACTTC.

V usage is TRBV5-6 and J usage is TRBJ1-2; TRBD1 matches 8 bases. Per germline, CDR1 SGHDT and CDR2 YYEEEE. The CDR3 totals 15 residues. V lost 0 bases to trimming and J lost 3 bases; unmatched junction nucleotides: 4. As DNA, the CDR3 is TGTGCCAGCAGCTTGGTTGCAGGGGGCGACTATGGCTACACCTTC. This gives the protein CASSLVAGGDYGYTF.

The chain couples TRBV5-6 to TRBJ2-2, with 9 bases matching TRBD1. V shed 1 base, J shed 5 bases, and the junction held 6 bases outside the gene matches. There are 16 residues in the CDR3. Germline V gene sequence: CDR1 SGHDT, CDR2 YYEEEE. The CDR3 coding sequence is TGTGCCAGCAGCTTGATTCAGGGACAGGGAACCGGGGAGCTGTTTTTT. Translated, it gives CASSLIQGQGTGELFF.

This chain joins TRBV29-1 and TRBJ1-4; the match to TRBD1 covers 7 bases. The CDR3 consists of 14 residues. V was pared by 7 bases and J by 4 bases, with 9 bases of the junction left unmatched. Germline loops: CDR1 SQVTM, CDR2 ANQGSEA. The CDR3 DNA follows: TGCAGCGCTACCGACAGGGCCGGTAATGAAAAACTGTTTTTT. Amino acid sequence: CSATDRAGNEKLFF.

To note about this clone: One end of the junction is discordant with germline, which a read error may explain. J is TRBJ1-1 and V is TRBV5-6; D is unclear. The CDR3 spans 13 residues. Germline values: CDR1 SGHDT, CDR2 YYEEEE. Here the CDR3 reads CASSLVVNSEAFF. The CDR3 bases are TGTGCCAGCAGCTTGGTTGTGAACTCTGAAGCTTTCTTT.

J is TRBJ2-1 and V is TRBV3-1 (or the pseudogene TRBV3-2); a possible D gene is TRBD2 (6 bases). The CDR3 extends over 15 amino acids. Germline V gene sequence: CDR1 LGHDT, CDR2 YNNKEL (reference sequence). Deletions cut 0 bases from V and 8 bases from J, with 14 bases between. CDR3 in DNA: TGTGCCAGCAGCCAAGAATGGTCAGGAGGGGATGAGCAGTTCTTC. Protein sequence: CASSQEWSGGDEQFF.

The chain combines TRBV27 with TRBJ1-2, with TRBD1 identical over 7 bases. Germline trimming cut 5 bases from V and 6 bases from J; bases unmatched to any gene: 15. The germline V gene has CDR1 MNHEY and CDR2 SMNVEV (reference sequence). The CDR3 loop spans 16 amino acids. The DNA for the CDR3 is TGTGCCAGCAGTCGTGGGGCCGACGGGACAGTTCATGGCTACACCTTC. This sequence encodes CASSRGADGTVHGYTF.

This clone turned up a few times. DNA of the CDR3: TGTGCCAGCAGCTTAGATGGTTTGACAAATCAGCCCCAGCATTTT. This encodes CASSLDGLTNQPQHF. This chain joins TRBV7-2 and TRBJ1-5, with no clear D. The CDR3 spans 15 residues. V lost 1 base to trimming and J lost 4 bases, with 11 bases between them. Germline values: CDR1 SGHTA, CDR2 FQGNSA.

The rearrangement uses TRBV7-8 and TRBJ1-2; TRBD1 is a possible D gene (6 bases). CDR1 is SGHVS and CDR2 is FQNEAQ in the germline V gene. Deletions cut 5 bases from V and 4 bases from J, with 17 bases between. This CDR3 region has 15 residues. The CDR3 region is CASSHSLDSSYGYTF. In DNA, the CDR3 is TGTGCCAGCAGCCACAGTTTGGACAGCTCCTATGGCTACACCTTC.

V usage is TRBV9 and J usage is TRBJ1-1, with a possible D match to TRBD1 (5 bases). The CDR3 consists of 14 residues. V lost 2 bases and J 2 bases, leaving 10 bases between the germline ends. Looked up from germline, CDR1 is SGDLS and CDR2 is YYNGEE. CDR3 loop: CASSVPQGNTEAFF. CDR3 DNA: TGTGCCAGCAGCGTCCCCCAGGGAAACACTGAAGCTTTCTTT. The full variable domain, in which reference TRBV9 and TRBJ1-1 provide the parts outside the CDR3, is DSGVTQTPKHLITATGQRVTLRCSPRSGDLSVYWYQQSLDQGLQFLIQYYNGEERAKGNILERFSAQQFPDLHSELNLSSLELGDSALYFCASSVPQGNTEAFFGQGTRLTVV.

The gene calls are TRBV11-3 and TRBJ2-7; TRBD2 matches at 9 bases. The length of the CDR3 is 15 residues. The V and J ends lost 1 base and 3 bases, in that order; junction bases with no gene match: 4. CDR1 is SGHNT and CDR2 is YENEEA in the germline V gene. This chain's CDR3 is CASSLGGAGGYEQYF. DNA of the CDR3: TGTGCCAGCAGCTTAGGAGGAGCGGGAGGCTACGAGCAGTACTTC.

This rearrangement joins TRBV11-2 to TRBJ2-1, with D maybe TRBD2 (6 bases). Germline assignment: CDR1 SGHAT and CDR2 FQNNGV. The CDR3 spans 14 residues. V dropped 5 bases and J dropped 5 bases, with 13 bases sitting between them. For the CDR3, the DNA is TGTGCCAGCAGCATCGGGACTTACCACAATGAGCAGTTCTTC. Its translation is CASSIGTYHNEQFF.

V and J are TRBV18 and TRBJ2-5; 8 bases are a match to TRBD1. Germline V lookup: CDR1 KGHSH, CDR2 LQKENI. V trimming: 8 bases; J trimming: 1 base; junction bases outside the gene matches: 9. There are 15 residues in the CDR3. CDR3 nucleotides: TGTGCCAGCACCGAGACAGGGGCGAGCCAAGAGACCCAGTACTTC. Protein: CASTETGASQETQYF.

The chain combines TRBV19 with TRBJ1-5, with 9 nucleotides matching TRBD1. V trimming: 3 bases; J trimming: 2 bases; junction bases outside the gene matches: 2. The CDR3 is made up of 15 amino acids. Germline V gene data show CDR1 as LNHDA and CDR2 as SQIVND (reference sequence). DNA of the CDR3: TGTGCCAGTAGTATGGGACAGGGTGGCAATCAGCCCCAGCATTTT. Its translation is CASSMGQGGNQPQHF.

This clone has more than one count but fewer than ten. The V call is TRBV27, the J call TRBJ1-1; 9 bases align to TRBD1. The junction had 6 bases not matched to a gene; V was cut back by 4 bases and J by 0 bases. The CDR3 is 16 residues long. Germline CDR1 reads MNHEY; CDR2 reads SMNVEV (reference sequence). CDR3 DNA: TGTGCCAGCAGTTACGGGACAGGGAATATGAACACTGAAGCTTTCTTT. Translation: CASSYGTGNMNTEAFF.

The chain joins TRBV9 to TRBJ1-5; the D is unclear. V gave up 0 bases and J gave up 7 bases, with 11 bases separating them. Looked up from germline, CDR1 is SGDLS and CDR2 is YYNGEE. This CDR3 spans 14 amino acids. CDR3 protein: CASSVGPGRQPQHF. The CDR3 nucleotides read TGTGCCAGCAGCGTAGGCCCGGGAAGGCAGCCCCAGCATTTT.